Listed below are T cell receptor beta chains from one sample, sequenced in a study of T cell repertoires in cytomegalovirus infection. These receptors lack a known antigen. MiXCR, applied by TCRdb to the reads, yields one record per CDR3 protein. The data contain some 900,000 distinct CDR3 sequences, over 25% of them singletons. Sequenced here: cultured CD8+ T cells from PBMCs, sampled from culture after CMV antigen stimulation. The source is a human donor in good health (CMV status not recorded). Some clones in this sample may be carry-over from other donors' samples. The CDR3 runs from the conserved cysteine through the conserved F or W. A D gene is named only where the DNA matches it firmly. A row's size may be missing; if present it is once, few, many or a size class.

TRBJ2-7	TRBV9	NA	NA	TGTGCCAGCAGCGTAGTAGGTGAGCGAGAGCAGTACTTC	CASSVVGEREQYF
TRBJ1-5	TRBV28	TRBD1	few	TGTGCCAGCAGTTTAAGGGCAGGGGGAACACTAAATCAGCCCCAGCATTTT	CASSLRAGGTLNQPQHF
TRBJ2-1	TRBV7-8	TRBD2	many	TGTGCCAGCAGCTCACGTTGGGGACTAGCGGGAGAGCAGTTCTTC	CASSSRWGLAGEQFF
TRBJ2-7	TRBV20-1	NA	NA	TGCAGTACTCGGAAGAGGGGTACCTACGAGCAGTACTTC	CSTRKRGTYEQYF
TRBJ2-2	TRBV10-3	TRBD2	NA	TGTGCCACCTCGACTAGCGGGGGCCCTGACGACACCGGGGAGCTGTTTTTT	CATSTSGGPDDTGELFF
TRBJ2-5	TRBV29-1	TRBD1	NA	TGCAGCGTTTATATCGTCCGAGGGGGCGCCCAGGAGACCCAGTACTTC	CSVYIVRGGAQETQYF
TRBJ1-1	TRBV2	NA	NA	TGTGCCAGCAGTGAAACCCAGGGCAACACTGAAGCTTTCTTT	CASSETQGNTEAFF
TRBJ1-1	TRBV19	NA	NA	TGTGCCAGTAGTATCTTGACCCAGACTACAGGAGTGAACACTGAAGCTTTCTTT	CASSILTQTTGVNTEAFF
TRBJ2-4	TRBV7-8	NA	few	TGTGCCAGCAGCTTAATAGGGGGGCCGGCCAAAAACATTCAGTACTTC	CASSLIGGPAKNIQYF
TRBJ1-1	TRBV12-3/TRBV12-4	TRBD1	few	TGTGCCAGCACTCAGGACAGGGGCCCGTTTGAAGCTTTCTTT	CASTQDRGPFEAFF
TRBJ2-5	TRBV29-1	TRBD1	NA	TGCAGCGGTGGACAGGGCCAAGAGACCCAGTACTTC	CSGGQGQETQYF
TRBJ2-1	TRBV7-6	TRBD1	NA	TGTGCCAGCAGCTTAGTATTTCTTGGACAGGGCGTGGGCAATGAGCAGTTCTTC	CASSLVFLGQGVGNEQFF
TRBJ2-5	TRBV28	TRBD1	NA	TGTGCCAGCAGCCAACCCACAGGGGCGGAAGAGACCCAGTACTTC	CASSQPTGAEETQYF
TRBJ2-1	TRBV5-1	NA	NA	TGCGCCAGCAAATTAGGGGATGAGCAGTTCTTC	CASKLGDEQFF
TRBJ2-1	TRBV2	NA	NA	TGTGCCACGGGGAGGACGAGCTCCTACAATGAGCAGTTCTTC	CATGRTSSYNEQFF
TRBJ2-5	TRBV7-3	TRBD1	NA	TGTGCCAGCAGCCCTTCGGACAGGGAAGAGACCCAGTACTTC	CASSPSDREETQYF
TRBJ2-1	TRBV6-5	TRBD2	few	TGTGCCAGCAGTTACTCCACTAGCGGGGGGGACAATGAGCAGTTCTTC	CASSYSTSGGDNEQFF
TRBJ1-4	TRBV9	NA	few	TGTGCCAGCAGCGTAGCCAGGTCGAATGAAAAACTGTTTTTT	CASSVARSNEKLFF
TRBJ2-3	TRBV11-2	NA	NA	TGCGCCAGCAGCCAAGACGGGCAGAACACAGATACGCAGTATTTT	CASSQDGQNTDTQYF
TRBJ2-2	TRBV6-6	NA	NA	TGTGCCAGCAGTGTCAGGGGTTCCACCGGGGAGCTGTTTTTT	CASSVRGSTGELFF
TRBJ2-2	TRBV7-3	NA	NA	TGTGCCAGCAGCTTAGGGGCAGGGCGTGTTTTCACCGGGGAGCTGTTTTTT	CASSLGAGRVFTGELFF
TRBJ1-2	TRBV6-1	TRBD1	many	TGTGCCAGCAGTGAGGGACAGGGGCTTCTCTATGGCTACACCTTC	CASSEGQGLLYGYTF
TRBJ2-7	TRBV7-2	TRBD1	few	TGTGCCAGCAGCTTATGGGGACAGGTCTACGAGCAGTACTTC	CASSLWGQVYEQYF
TRBJ2-7	TRBV19	TRBD1	many	TGTGCCAGCAGCGCAGGACAGGGCTACGAGCAGTACTTC	CASSAGQGYEQYF
TRBJ2-5	TRBV7-6	NA	many	TGTGCCAGCAGCTTAGGGGGATCGGGGGAGACCCAGTACTTC	CASSLGGSGETQYF
TRBJ1-2	TRBV27	NA	NA	TGTGCCAGCAGTTTTTCCGGGACCCTTTCTAACTATGGCTACACCTTC	CASSFSGTLSNYGYTF
TRBJ1-1	TRBV7-2	NA	NA	TGTGCCAGCAGCCCGACACCCCCGGGGACTGAAGCTTTCTTT	CASSPTPPGTEAFF
TRBJ2-3	TRBV10-3	NA	NA	TGTGCCATCAGTGGCCCGGGACGAGCCAGAGGAGATACGCAGTATTTT	CAISGPGRARGDTQYF
TRBJ2-3	TRBV7-4	TRBD1	NA	TGTGCCAGCAGCTCCCGGGACAGGTCTAATCCAGATACGCAGTATTTT	CASSSRDRSNPDTQYF
TRBJ2-1	TRBV2	TRBD2	NA	TGTGCCCGGGGACTAGCGGGGAACGAGCAGTTCTTC	CARGLAGNEQFF
TRBJ2-2	TRBV4-1	NA	NA	TGCGCCAGCAGCCAAGTCCCCGGGGAGCTGTTTTTT	CASSQVPGELFF
TRBJ2-4	TRBV27	NA	few	TGTGCCAGCAGTTTATCTGCAGGGAAAAACATTCAGTACTTC	CASSLSAGKNIQYF
TRBJ1-1	TRBV11-2	TRBD1	few	TGTGCCAGCAGCTTATGGGGACAGGGGAGAGCTAGCACTGAAGCTTTCTTT	CASSLWGQGRASTEAFF
TRBJ1-5	TRBV20-1	NA	NA	TGCAGTGCTAGAGTAGGTCAGGAGGTCTTTCAGCCCCAGCATTTT	CSARVGQEVFQPQHF
TRBJ2-2	TRBV7-9	TRBD1	NA	TGTGCCAGCAGCTTAGCACAGGGGCCCACCGGGGAGCTGTTTTTT	CASSLAQGPTGELFF
TRBJ2-1	TRBV10-3	TRBD1	many	TGTGCCATCAGTGACGGGACAGGGGGCATGTATGAGCAGTTCTTC	CAISDGTGGMYEQFF
TRBJ1-2	TRBV12-3/TRBV12-4	TRBD1	NA	TGTGTCAGCAGTCGGACAGGGACCGATGGCTACACCTTC	CVSSRTGTDGYTF
TRBJ2-7	TRBV5-1	NA	few	TGCGCCAGCAGCGGCCGGACACCCTACGAGCAGTACTTC	CASSGRTPYEQYF
TRBJ2-7	TRBV12-3/TRBV12-4	TRBD1	NA	TGTGCCAGCAGTCACCGGGACAGGCCTACCTACGAGCAGTACTTC	CASSHRDRPTYEQYF
TRBJ2-1	TRBV29-1	NA	NA	TGCAGCGTTGTACCCAGGCAGGAAGGCTCCTACAATGAGCAGTTCTTC	CSVVPRQEGSYNEQFF
TRBJ2-5	TRBV4-3	NA	NA	TGCGCCAGCAGCCCCGGCGGGGCGTACCAAGAGACCCAGTACTTC	CASSPGGAYQETQYF
TRBJ2-7	TRBV7-4	TRBD1	NA	TGTGTCAGCAGGGGGACAGGGACCTACGAGCAGTACTTC	CVSRGTGTYEQYF
TRBJ2-1	TRBV27	NA	NA	TGTGCCAGCAGTTTAAGTGGGACGGAGGGCTATGAGCAGTTCTTC	CASSLSGTEGYEQFF
TRBJ2-5	TRBV6-1	NA	NA	TGTGCCAGCAGTGAATATTCCGGAGAGACCCAGTACTTC	CASSEYSGETQYF
TRBJ2-1	TRBV29-1	NA	NA	TGCAGCGTTGAAGTCTGGGTCAATGAGCAGTTCTTC	CSVEVWVNEQFF
TRBJ2-7	TRBV20-1	NA	few	TGCAGTGCTAGAGTGGGGAGCTCCTACGAGCAGTACTTC	CSARVGSSYEQYF
TRBJ2-4	TRBV6-1	NA	NA	TGTGCCAGCAGGGATGGATGGAACATTCAGTACTTC	CASRDGWNIQYF
TRBJ2-1	TRBV2	NA	NA	TGTGCCAGCAGTGGGGAGAATGCAGGGAGCAATGAGCAGTTCTTC	CASSGENAGSNEQFF
TRBJ2-7	TRBV6-1	TRBD2	NA	TGTGCCAGCAGCAGGCTAGCGGCCTACGAGCAGTACTTC	CASSRLAAYEQYF
TRBJ2-5	TRBV6-2/TRBV6-3	TRBD1	NA	TGTGCCAGCAGTTATGGGGGGACAGGGGGTATACGAGAGACCCAGTACTTC	CASSYGGTGGIRETQYF
TRBJ1-1	TRBV20-1	TRBD1	NA	TGCAGTGCTAGAGTCTCGGGACAGGGCCCTGAAGCTTTCTTT	CSARVSGQGPEAFF
TRBJ1-2	TRBV6-6	NA	NA	TGTGCCAGCAGTTACTTCAACAGGGATCCCTATGGCTACACCTTC	CASSYFNRDPYGYTF
TRBJ2-1	TRBV4-1	NA	NA	TGCGCCAGCAGCCAAATTCCTCACGGGGACAATTACAATGAGCAGTTCTTC	CASSQIPHGDNYNEQFF
TRBJ1-1	TRBV6-1	NA	NA	TGTGCCAGCTGGCTGGGCACTGAAGCTTTCTTT	CASWLGTEAFF
TRBJ2-5	TRBV12-5	TRBD1	NA	TGTGCTAGTGGTTTCGACAGGGACCAAGAGACCCAGTACTTC	CASGFDRDQETQYF